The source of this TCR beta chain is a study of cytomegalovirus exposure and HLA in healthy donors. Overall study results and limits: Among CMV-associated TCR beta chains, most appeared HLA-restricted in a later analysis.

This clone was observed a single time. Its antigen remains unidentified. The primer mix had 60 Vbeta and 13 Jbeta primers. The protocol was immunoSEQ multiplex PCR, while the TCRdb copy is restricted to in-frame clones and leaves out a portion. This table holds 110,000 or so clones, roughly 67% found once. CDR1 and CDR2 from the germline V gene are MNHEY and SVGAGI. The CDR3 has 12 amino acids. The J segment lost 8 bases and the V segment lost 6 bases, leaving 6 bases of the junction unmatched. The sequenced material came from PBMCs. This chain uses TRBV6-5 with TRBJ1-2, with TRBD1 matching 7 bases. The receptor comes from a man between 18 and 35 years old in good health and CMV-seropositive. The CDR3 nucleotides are TGTGCCAGCAGACAGGGGTCTGCGGGCTACACCTTC. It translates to CASRQGSAGYTF.